The T cell receptor (beta chain) under discussion was sequenced for a study of molecular identifiers for immune sequencing clone quantification. Study-level results: Reports indicate spiked Jurkat TCR RNA from one cell could be found among roughly 980,000 naive cells.

This CDR3 has 14 amino acids. Trimming took off 0 bases at V and 1 base at J, with 4 bases between the two ends. Per the germline V gene, CDR1 is SGDLS and CDR2 is YYNGEE. TCRdb itself ran the PCR reads through MiXCR, one entry per CDR3 protein. Seen here are some 650,000 distinct CDR3 sequences, just under 20% observed once, and the top ten hold roughly 0.9%. Sorted cells numbering 20,000 to 1,000,000, with 10%, 30% or 50% RNA, yielded the naive CD8 libraries. In this sample, this clonotype turned up many times. Its cognate antigen is unknown. The genes are TRBV9 and TRBJ2-2; no firm D call. The sequence came from a human donor in good health. Some libraries in this study had Jurkat cell RNA spiked in. Sequenced sample: naive CD8+ T cells from blood, with Jurkat cell RNA spiked in. Noted subset: FACS-sorted CD8+CD4-CCR7+CD45RA+ naive T cells. The CDR3 sequence is CASSVEGNTGELFF. DNA of the CDR3: TGTGCCAGCAGCGTAGAAGGGAACACCGGGGAGCTGTTTTTT.